What follows are 4 T cell receptor beta chains derived from one specimen sequenced in a study of Graves' ophthalmopathy and Graves' hyperthyroidism. The authors amplified TCR beta CDR3 regions, and they did so from RNA transcripts for repertoire sequencing. RT-PCR in the first round used HTBI primers; a second-round multiplex PCR followed. From the multiplex PCR reads, TCRdb called clonotypes with MiXCR, one entry per CDR3 protein. The sample holds 40,000 to 50,000 distinct CDR3 sequences; roughly half are singletons and the top ten take less than 20%. Input material: peripheral blood. The receptors were sampled from an adult man with Graves' ophthalmopathy.

Worth noting for this clonotype: This could be a read error, since a much larger clone is one nucleotide away. CDR3 sequence: CASSVGCSGEKLFF. The CDR3 DNA reads TGTGCCAGCAGCGTCGGATGCAGCGGTGAAAAACTGTTTTTT. This sequence joins TRBV13 and TRBJ1-4; D is uncertain. The ends were cut back, 5 bases at V and 7 bases at J, with 14 bases in the middle. The CDR3 is 14 residues long. Germline V gives CDR1 PRHDT, CDR2 FYEKMQ (reference sequence).

The rearrangement joins TRBV6-5 to TRBJ1-2; 7 bases match TRBD1. This CDR3 has 14 amino acids. CDR1 and CDR2 from the germline V gene are MNHEY and SVGAGI. The V segment lost 5 bases and the J segment 7 bases; nucleotides outside the gene matches: 10. CDR3 loop: CASSRGGRDSGYTF. The CDR3 DNA sequence: TGTGCCAGCAGTCGAGGGGGCAGGGACTCTGGCTACACCTTC.

This clonotype was observed at least ten times. This rearrangement joins TRBV11-2 to TRBJ2-3, with no clear D. This CDR3 comprises 11 residues. With 2 bases removed from V and 6 bases from J, the gap between germline ends came to 3 bases. Germline CDR1 reads SGHAT; CDR2 reads FQNNGV. The CDR3 sequence: CASSLRDTQYF. For the CDR3, the DNA is TGTGCCAGCAGCTTAAGGGATACGCAGTATTTT.

This clonotype has a count of ten or more. This chain connects TRBV19 to TRBJ2-1; D remains ambiguous. Germline CDR1 is LNHDA and CDR2 is SQIVND (reference sequence). This CDR3 comprises 12 residues. V lost 4 bases and J 4 bases, leaving 5 bases between the germline ends. This CDR3 is CASSKRYNEQFF. Written as DNA, the CDR3 is TGTGCCAGTAGTAAGAGATACAATGAGCAGTTCTTC. Filled out from reference TRBV19 and TRBJ2-1, the complete variable domain reads DGGITQSPKYLFRKEGQNVTLSCEQNLNHDAMYWYRQDPGQGLRLIYYSQIVNDFQKGDIAEGYSVSREKKESFPLTVTSAQKNPTAFYLCASSKRYNEQFFGPGTRLTVL.